The subject of this entry is one T cell receptor (beta chain). As processed by the authors: Cell counts per sample came from amplifying reference gene primers. Method: immunoSEQ multiplex PCR; TCRdb's copy keeps in-frame clones and lacks some. D and trimming come from the DNA, and the V and J calls and clone size come from that table. The sample lists 70,000 or so clones, about four fifths occurring once. The record originates from a study of blood T cell repertoires in COVID-19. The wider study: Spain, Italy and the United States supplied samples that represented acute and convalescent COVID-19. PBMCs, B-cell-depleted T cells, or T cells were the source of the cDNA or gDNA that made up the material.

The CDR3 has 15 amino acids. Trimming at V came to 3 bases and at J to 8 bases, leaving 13 bases not matched to a gene. Germline CDR1 is SGHNT and CDR2 is YYREEE (reference sequence). This receptor was obtained from a human donor in a cohort sampled during active COVID-19. J is TRBJ1-1 and V is TRBV5-4, with TRBD1 matching over 7 bases. The sample comprised peripheral blood. The CDR3 spells CASSSQQGRLLEAFF. The CDR3 region has the DNA TGTGCCAGCAGCTCTCAACAGGGGCGATTGTTAGAAGCTTTCTTT. The full variable domain, rest sourced from reference TRBV5-4 and TRBJ1-1, is ETGVTQSPTHLIKTRGQQVTLRCSSQSGHNTVSWYQQALGQGPQFIFQYYREEENGRGNFPPRFSGLQFPNYSSELNVNALELDDSALYLCASSSQQGRLLEAFFGQGTRLTVV.